One T cell receptor (beta chain) is described in this entry. The assay was immunoSEQ multiplex PCR, and TCRdb's table has in-frame clones only and misses some. In the table there are under 40,000 clones, about 81% of which are singletons. The data stem from a study of STAT5B mutations in CD4+ large granular lymphocyte leukemia. Germline loops: CDR1 KGHSH, CDR2 LQKENI. The CDR3 contains 16 residues. The V segment lost 5 bases and the J segment 5 bases; nucleotides outside the gene matches: 11. The origin of this receptor is a human donor in good health. J is TRBJ2-2 and V is TRBV18; 7 positions agree with TRBD1. The sample comprised CD4+ T cells from blood buffy coats. The CDR3 region is CASSAIPGQKTGELFF. CDR3 DNA: TGTGCCAGCTCAGCGATACCGGGACAGAAGACCGGGGAGCTGTTTTTT.